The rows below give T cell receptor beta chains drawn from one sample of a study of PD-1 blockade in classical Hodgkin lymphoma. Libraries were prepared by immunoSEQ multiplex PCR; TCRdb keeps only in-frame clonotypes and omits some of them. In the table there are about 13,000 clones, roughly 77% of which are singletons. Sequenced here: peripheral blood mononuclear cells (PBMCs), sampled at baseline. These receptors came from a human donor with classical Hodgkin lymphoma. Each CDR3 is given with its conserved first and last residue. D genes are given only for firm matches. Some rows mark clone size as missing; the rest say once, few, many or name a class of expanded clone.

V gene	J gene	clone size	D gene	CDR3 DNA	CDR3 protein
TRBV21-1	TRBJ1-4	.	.	TGTGCCAGCAGCAAAGATCGGGGGACTAATGAAAAACTGTTTTTT	CASSKDRGTNEKLFF
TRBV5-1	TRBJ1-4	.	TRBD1	TGCGCCAGCAGCTCGGACAGGGTCGTGGAAAAACTGTTTTTT	CASSSDRVVEKLFF
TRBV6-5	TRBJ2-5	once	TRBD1	TGTGCCAGCAGTTTTACACAGGGGGTCTTTGAGACCCAGTACTTC	CASSFTQGVFETQYF
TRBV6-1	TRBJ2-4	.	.	TGTGCCAGCAGTGAAGGTCCCGGACTAGCCAAAAACATTCAGTACTTC	CASSEGPGLAKNIQYF
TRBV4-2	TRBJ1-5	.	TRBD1	TGTGCCAGCAGCCTAACGACAGGGTTGGGGAATCAGCCCCAGCATTTT	CASSLTTGLGNQPQHF
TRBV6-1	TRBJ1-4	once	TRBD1	TGTGCCAGCAGTGAAGTCGACAGGGATTTTGAAAAACTGTTTTTT	CASSEVDRDFEKLFF
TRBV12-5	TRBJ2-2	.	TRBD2	TGTGCTAGTGGTTTGCGAATACTAGCGGGCAAGAGGAACACCGGGGAGCTGTTTTTT	CASGLRILAGKRNTGELFF
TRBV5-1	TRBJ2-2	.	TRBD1	TGCGCCAGCAGTAGGGAGACAGGGGGCATCGGGGAGCTGTTTTTT	CASSRETGGIGELFF
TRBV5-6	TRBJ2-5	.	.	TGTGCCAGCAGCCCTAGGGGGTCGCAAGAGACCCAGTACTTC	CASSPRGSQETQYF
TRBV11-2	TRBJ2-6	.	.	TGTGCCAGCAGCTTAGTGTCCGGGACTGGGGCCAACGTCCTGACTTTC	CASSLVSGTGANVLTF
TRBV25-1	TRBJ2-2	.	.	TGTGCCAGCAGCCACCCCCCGGATGGAGCCTCCACCGGGGAGCTGTTTTTT	CASSHPPDGASTGELFF
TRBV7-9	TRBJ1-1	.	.	TGTGCCAGCAGCCCGGGCTGGGGAGCTGAAGCTTTCTTT	CASSPGWGAEAFF
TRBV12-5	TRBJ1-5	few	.	TGTGCTAGTGGTTTGCCTGGCGGGCCCCAGCATTTT	CASGLPGGPQHF
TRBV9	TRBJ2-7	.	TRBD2	TGTGCCAGCACCCCTACCCTCAGAGCGGGGAAGTCCTACGAGCAGTACTTC	CASTPTLRAGKSYEQYF
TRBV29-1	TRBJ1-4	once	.	TGCAGCGTTGTGCTGCCAGGCCAAAAACTGTTTTTT	CSVVLPGQKLFF
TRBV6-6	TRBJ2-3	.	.	TGTGCCAGCAGTTACTCCGGCCTTGTCAGCACAGATACGCAGTATTTT	CASSYSGLVSTDTQYF
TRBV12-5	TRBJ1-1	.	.	TGTGCTAGTGCACGCGGGGGGGGCACTGAAGCTTTCTTT	CASARGGGTEAFF
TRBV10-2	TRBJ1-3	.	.	TGCGCCAGCCAGAGCGATACTTCTGGAAACACCATATATTTT	CASQSDTSGNTIYF
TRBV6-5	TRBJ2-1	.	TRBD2	TGTGCCAGCAGCCTAAGCGGGGCCCTTTACAATGAGCAGTTCTTC	CASSLSGALYNEQFF
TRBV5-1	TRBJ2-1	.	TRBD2	TGCGCCAGCAGCACTAGCGGGATCGGCTCCTACAATGAGCAGTTCTTC	CASSTSGIGSYNEQFF
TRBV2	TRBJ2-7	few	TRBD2	TGTGCCAGCAGCGGACTAGCCTACGAGCAGTACTTC	CASSGLAYEQYF
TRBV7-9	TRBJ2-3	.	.	TGTGCCAGCAGCTTAAGCGGACGGGACACAGATACGCAGTATTTT	CASSLSGRDTDTQYF
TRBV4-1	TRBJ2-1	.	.	TGCGCCAGCAGCCAAGTGAGAGACAAACGCAATGAGCAGTTCTTC	CASSQVRDKRNEQFF
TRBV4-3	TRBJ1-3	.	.	TGCGCCAGCAGCCAAGACAGGGAAGGCTCTGGAAACACCATATATTTT	CASSQDREGSGNTIYF
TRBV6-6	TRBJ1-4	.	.	TGTGCCAGCAGTTACTCACAGGGCGGAGGTGAAAAACTGTTTTTT	CASSYSQGGGEKLFF
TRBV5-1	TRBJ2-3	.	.	TGCGCCAGCAGAAGGGGTCTTCCAGATACGCAGTATTTT	CASRRGLPDTQYF
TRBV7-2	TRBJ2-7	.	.	TGTGCCAGCAGACCACGACTCTCCAGTGGGCACGAGCAGTACTTC	CASRPRLSSGHEQYF
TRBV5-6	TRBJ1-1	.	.	TGTGCCAGCAGCTTTTTTGTGGGCACGGACACTGAAGCTTTCTTT	CASSFFVGTDTEAFF
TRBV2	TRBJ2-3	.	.	TGTGCCAGCAGTGACCCCCTTAGCGAGCCAAGCACAGATACGCAGTATTTT	CASSDPLSEPSTDTQYF
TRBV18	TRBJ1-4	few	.	TGTGCCAGCTCACTCCAGGGGACAACTAATGAAAAACTGTTTTTT	CASSLQGTTNEKLFF
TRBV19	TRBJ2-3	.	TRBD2	TGTGCCAGTAGTATAGAGTTCGGGGAGGGATGGGGCACAGATACGCAGTATTTT	CASSIEFGEGWGTDTQYF
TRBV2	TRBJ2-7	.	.	TGTGCCAGCAGTGGAGAGGGCGGTACCGCTTACTACGAGCAGTACTTC	CASSGEGGTAYYEQYF
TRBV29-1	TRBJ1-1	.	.	TGCAGCGTTGACACGGGGACGAACACTGAAGCTTTCTTT	CSVDTGTNTEAFF
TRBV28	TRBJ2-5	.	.	TGTGCCAGCAGTCCCGGACAGAAAGAGACCCAGTACTTC	CASSPGQKETQYF
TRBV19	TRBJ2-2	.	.	TGTGCCAGTGTCAATTATAAGGGCATGAACACCGGGGAGCTGTTTTTT	CASVNYKGMNTGELFF
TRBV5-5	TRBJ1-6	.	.	TGTGCCAGCAGCCCCGGAGGGGGGGCGCAGTATATTTCACCCCTCCACTTT	CASSPGGGAQYISPLHF
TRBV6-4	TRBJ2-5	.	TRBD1	TGTGCCAGCAGTGACACCTCCACAGGGGCCCAGTACTTC	CASSDTSTGAQYF
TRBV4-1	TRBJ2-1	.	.	TGCGCCAGCAGCCTGTCCCTGTCGGCGTATAATGAGCAGTTCTTC	CASSLSLSAYNEQFF
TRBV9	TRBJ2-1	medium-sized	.	TGTGCCAGCAGCGTAGGAGGTCTGAAAGCCTACAATGAGCAGTTCTTC	CASSVGGLKAYNEQFF
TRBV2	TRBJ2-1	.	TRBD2	TGTGCCAGCACCGTTAGCGGGGGGAACTACAATGAGCAGTTCTTC	CASTVSGGNYNEQFF
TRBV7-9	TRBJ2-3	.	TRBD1	TGTGCCAGCAGCTTAGCCGAGGGACAGGGAATCACAGATACGCAGTATTTT	CASSLAEGQGITDTQYF
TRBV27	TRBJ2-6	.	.	TGTGCCAGTAAAGTTATGGAGGCCGGGCCTGAAAGCTCTGGGGCCAACGTCCTGACTTTC	CASKVMEAGPESSGANVLTF
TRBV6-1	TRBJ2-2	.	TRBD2	TGTGCCAGCACCTTGACTAGCGGGGTCACCGGGGAGCTGTTTTTT	CASTLTSGVTGELFF